The TCR beta chain under discussion was sequenced for a study of T cell repertoires in cytomegalovirus infection. Notes on the study in general: Dominating the ex vivo response were HLA-C-restricted CMV-specific TCR beta clonotypes.

This clonotype has only a few counts. Its antigen is still unknown. TCRdb redid the calling of the reads with MiXCR, one entry per CDR3 protein. The table records around 530,000 distinct CDR3 sequences, less than 30% of them present only once. In germline, CDR1 is SGHDT, CDR2 YYEEEE. This CDR3 has 15 residues. The junction had 6 bases not matched to a gene; V was cut back by 4 bases and J by 3 bases. The V gene is TRBV5-6, the J gene TRBJ2-7; 11 nucleotides agree with TRBD2. The source of this sequence is a human donor in good health (CMV status not recorded). Some clones in this sample may be carry-over from other donors' samples. Sequences were obtained from PBMCs. The CDR3 spells CASSNLAGGNYEQYV. In DNA form, the CDR3 reads TGTGCCAGCAGCAACCTAGCGGGAGGAAACTACGAGCAGTACGTC.